The clone carrying this T cell receptor (beta chain) was counted at least ten times. The V end lost 1 base, the J end lost 8 bases, and 12 bases lay between the germline ends. The length of the CDR3 is 14 residues. Per germline, CDR1 SEHNR and CDR2 FQNEAQ (reference sequence). This entry is derived from a study of response to subunit inactivated influenza vaccine. TCRdb fed the RT-PCR reads into MiXCR, producing one record per CDR3 protein. This table has around 530,000 distinct CDR3 sequences, 12% appearing once. This chain connects TRBV7-9 to TRBJ2-4, with D perhaps TRBD2 (5 bases). This TCR was recovered from a man in his fifties or sixties who received an inactivated influenza vaccine. Specimen: PBMCs from blood, collected on the day of vaccination. The CDR3 protein is CASSLGQVGDIQYF. CDR3 nucleotides: TGTGCCAGCAGCTTAGGGCAGGTGGGAGACATTCAGTACTTC.